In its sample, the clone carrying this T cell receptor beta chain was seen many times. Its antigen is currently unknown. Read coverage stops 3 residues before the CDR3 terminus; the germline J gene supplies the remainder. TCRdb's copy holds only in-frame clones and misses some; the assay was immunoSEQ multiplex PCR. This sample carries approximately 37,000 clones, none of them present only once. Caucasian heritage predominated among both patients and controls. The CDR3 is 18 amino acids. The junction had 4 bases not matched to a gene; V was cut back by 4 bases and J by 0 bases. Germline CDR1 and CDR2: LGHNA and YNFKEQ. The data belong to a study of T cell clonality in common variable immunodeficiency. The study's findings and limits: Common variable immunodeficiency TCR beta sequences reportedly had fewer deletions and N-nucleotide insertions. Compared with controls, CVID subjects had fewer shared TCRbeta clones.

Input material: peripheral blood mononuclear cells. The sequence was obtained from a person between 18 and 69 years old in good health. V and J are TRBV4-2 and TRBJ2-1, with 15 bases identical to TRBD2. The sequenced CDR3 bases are TGTGCCAGCAGCCTCGGGACTAGCGGGAGGAGCTCCTACAATGAG. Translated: CASSLGTSGRSSYNE. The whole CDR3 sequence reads CASSLGTSGRSSYNEQFF.